Each of the 18 T cell receptor beta chains below was sequenced from the same sample in a study of cytomegalovirus exposure and HLA in healthy donors. PCR involved 60 Vbeta and 13 Jbeta primers. Libraries were prepared by immunoSEQ multiplex PCR; TCRdb keeps only in-frame clonotypes and omits some of them. The profile shows some 140,000 clones, 76% of them singletons. Sequenced: PBMCs. The receptors here all came from a man aged 35 to 55 in good health and CMV-seronegative.

V gene TRBV6-6 combines with J gene TRBJ2-1, with a weak D call TRBD1 (6 bases). Trimming removed 5 bases at V and 15 bases at J, with 20 bases between. Per germline, CDR1 MNHNY and CDR2 SVGAGI (reference sequence). CDR3 length equals 13 residues. CDR3 sequence reads: CASSPGDNLTPFF. For the CDR3, the DNA is TGTGCCAGCAGTCCAGGGGACAACCTGACACCGTTCTTC.

The chain couples TRBV11-3 to TRBJ2-1, with D possibly TRBD2 on 5 matching bases. This CDR3 contains 16 residues. CDR1 SGHNT and CDR2 YENEEA come from the germline V gene. Trimming left V 4 bases short and J 0 bases short, with 13 bases between. This chain's CDR3 is CASSSIEGSSYNEQFF. DNA of the CDR3: TGTGCCAGCAGCTCCATCGAGGGAAGCTCCTACAATGAGCAGTTCTTC. Full variable domain (missing parts from reference TRBV11-3 and TRBJ2-1): EAGVVQSPRYKIIEKKQPVAFWCNPISGHNTLYWYLQNLGQGPELLIRYENEEAVDDSQLPKDRFSAERLKGVDSTLKIQPAELGDSAVYLCASSSIEGSSYNEQFFGPGTRLTVL.

This clone was detected only once. The V call is TRBV5-1, the J call TRBJ2-7; the match to TRBD2 covers 12 bases. V gave up 3 bases and J gave up 2 bases; unmatched junction bases: 3. The CDR3 sequence is 15 residues long. Germline V gene sequence: CDR1 SGHRS, CDR2 YFSETQ. The chain's CDR3 is CASSSGLAGTYEQYF. CDR3 nucleotides: TGCGCCAGCAGCTCTGGACTAGCGGGGACCTACGAGCAGTACTTC.

This chain joins TRBV7-7 and TRBJ2-5; TRBD1 matches at 8 bases. Germline values: CDR1 SSHAT, CDR2 FNYEAQ (reference sequence). V lost 4 bases, J lost 5 bases, and 3 bases stayed unmatched. CDR3 length: 13 residues. The CDR3 region is CASSYRGEETQYF. In nucleotides, the CDR3 is TGTGCCAGCAGCTACAGGGGGGAGGAGACCCAGTACTTC.

The chain carries TRBV19 and TRBJ1-5, with D maybe TRBD1 (5 bases). The CDR3 runs 15 residues. The ends were cut back, 5 bases at V and 0 bases at J, with 11 bases in the middle. Germline V gene sequence: CDR1 LNHDA, CDR2 SQIVND (reference sequence). CDR3 DNA sequence: TGTGCCAGTAGTCTCGGGGGACTTAGCAATCAGCCCCAGCATTTT. Translation: CASSLGGLSNQPQHF.

This sequence joins TRBV9 and TRBJ1-1; 9 positions match TRBD1. Germline V CDR1 and CDR2: SGDLS, YYNGEE. CDR3 length equals 15 residues. With V trimmed by 4 bases and J by 4 bases, 8 bases remained unmatched. The CDR3 loop is CASSLRTGAGTEAFF. The CDR3 bases are TGTGCCAGCAGCCTAAGGACAGGGGCAGGCACTGAAGCTTTCTTT.

V usage is TRBV4-2 and J usage is TRBJ2-7; D is undetermined. Germline assignment: CDR1 LGHNA and CDR2 YNFKEQ. The CDR3 loop spans 15 amino acids. The germline V and J ends were trimmed by 4 bases and 3 bases, with 16 bases remaining between them. The CDR3 loop is CASSPRKAHHYEQYF. CDR3 coding DNA: TGTGCCAGCAGCCCCAGGAAGGCGCACCACTACGAGCAGTACTTC.

V usage is TRBV6-1 and J usage is TRBJ1-2; 8 bases fit TRBD1. The V segment lost 2 bases and the J segment 5 bases; nucleotides outside the gene matches: 7. The CDR3 runs to 15 residues. Germline loops: CDR1 MNHNS, CDR2 SASEGT. CDR3 amino acids: CASSEPGTGEYGYTF. Here the CDR3 DNA reads TGTGCCAGCAGTGAACCAGGGACAGGCGAATATGGCTACACCTTC.

There are a few counts of this clone. This rearrangement joins TRBV10-3 to TRBJ1-1, with D possibly being TRBD1 (5 bases). V lost 0 bases and J 10 bases, leaving 15 bases between the germline ends. CDR3 length: 14 residues. In germline, CDR1 is ENHRY, CDR2 SYGVKD. CDR3 sequence reads: CAISESVGHLPAFF. The DNA of the CDR3 is TGTGCCATCAGTGAGTCGGTGGGGCATCTTCCAGCTTTCTTT.

The chain recombines TRBV7-2 with TRBJ1-2; D uncertain. Trimming removed 7 bases from V and 0 bases from J, with 15 bases in between. Germline V gives CDR1 SGHTA, CDR2 FQGNSA. The CDR3 has 15 amino acids. CDR3 in DNA: TGTGCCAGCAACCCCCTCGCGTCGGCTAACTATGGCTACACCTTC. Its protein is CASNPLASANYGYTF.

The chain employs TRBV11-2 and TRBJ2-7; the D gene is possibly TRBD2 (6 bases). Per the germline V gene, CDR1 is SGHAT and CDR2 is FQNNGV. Deletions cut 3 bases from V and 4 bases from J, with 16 bases between. The CDR3 has 15 residues. The CDR3 spells CASSFSPGELYEQYF. For the CDR3, the DNA is TGTGCCAGCAGCTTTAGTCCGGGAGAACTTTACGAGCAGTACTTC.

The V call is TRBV28, the J call TRBJ2-1; tentatively, D is TRBD2 (5 bases). The CDR3 is made up of 15 amino acids. Trimming shortened V by 5 bases and J by 4 bases, and 15 bases separated the two germline ends. Germline CDR1 MDHEN, CDR2 SYDVKM. The CDR3 DNA reads TGTGCCAGCAGTCTCCCGGTGACGGGGTACAATGAGCAGTTCTTC. Residues: CASSLPVTGYNEQFF. Looking up the rest from reference TRBV28 and TRBJ2-1 gives the full variable domain: DVKVTQSSRYLVKRTGEKVFLECVQDMDHENMFWYRQDPGLGLRLIYFSYDVKMKEKGDIPEGYSVSREKKERFSLILESASTNQTSMYLCASSLPVTGYNEQFFGPGTRLTVL.

The genes are TRBV19 and TRBJ2-5, with 8 bases matching TRBD2. This CDR3 has 13 amino acids. V gave up 9 bases and J gave up 9 bases; unmatched junction bases: 12. The germline V gene encodes CDR1 LNHDA and CDR2 SQIVND (reference sequence). DNA of the CDR3: TGTGCCAGCAAGGAAACTAGCGGTAGAGCCCAGTACTTC. This encodes CASKETSGRAQYF.

The V call is TRBV30, the J call TRBJ2-3; weak D call: TRBD1 (5 bases). Germline V gene sequence: CDR1 GTSNPN, CDR2 SVGIG (reference sequence). CDR3 length: 13 residues. The ends were cut back, 2 bases at V and 6 bases at J, with 12 bases in the middle. The DNA for the CDR3 is TGTGCCTGGAGTACAGGAGTGCGGGATACGCAGTATTTT. Encoded protein: CAWSTGVRDTQYF.

This chain uses TRBV6-1 with TRBJ2-7, with D unclear. The CDR3 consists of 15 residues. Per the germline V gene, CDR1 is MNHNS and CDR2 is SASEGT. Trimming left V 2 bases short and J 2 bases short, with 13 bases between. This chain's CDR3 is CASSESPDSAYEQYF. CDR3 bases: TGTGCCAGCAGTGAATCCCCAGACTCGGCCTACGAGCAGTACTTC.

J is TRBJ2-7 and V is TRBV10-3; TRBD2 matches at 8 bases. The V segment lost 6 bases and the J segment 4 bases; nucleotides outside the gene matches: 11. This CDR3 is 15 amino acids long. CDR1 is ENHRY and CDR2 is SYGVKD in the germline V gene. This CDR3 reads CAISAPGGRGYEQYF. DNA for the CDR3: TGTGCCATCAGCGCCCCGGGGGGGCGGGGGTACGAGCAGTACTTC.

The genes are TRBV6-5 and TRBJ1-5; 7 bases line up with TRBD1. CDR1 and CDR2 from the germline V gene are MNHEY and SVGAGI. V lost 4 bases and J lost 6; bases outside the gene matches: 9. CDR3 size: 15 residues. Here the CDR3 DNA reads TGTGCCAGCAGTTCACAGGGGACGGGAGTTCAGCCCCAGCATTTT. Translated: CASSSQGTGVQPQHF.

This chain joins TRBV7-9 and TRBJ1-2; TRBD1 matches at 9 bases. Trimming took 1 base from V and 7 from J; bases not matched to a gene: 4. In germline, CDR1 is SEHNR, CDR2 FQNEAQ (reference sequence). The CDR3 consists of 14 residues. The CDR3 protein is CASSLEQGAGGYTF. The DNA of the CDR3 is TGTGCCAGCAGCTTAGAACAGGGGGCTGGTGGCTACACCTTC.